This record concerns one TCR beta chain sequence. The antigen it recognizes is unknown. Within one base of it there is no much larger clone, and no base qualities were kept. CDR1 and CDR2 are drawn from the germline V gene: ENHRY, SYGVKD. Relative to germline, V is missing 11 bases and J is missing 0 bases, with 6 bases of the junction outside any gene match. From the cysteine through the phenylalanine, the CDR3 covers 14 amino acids. This entry keeps only the CDR3 DNA: 42 bases, framed from base 1. Receptor amplification or capture employed the immunoSEQ multiplex PCR assay. Held by TCRdb, this immuneACCESS table contains in-frame sequences only and omits some clones. Under half of the omission traces to an unresolved V gene where checked; the cause of the rest is unknown. Present in this sample are about 190,000 clones, 91% of which were seen just once. The ten largest account for 1.5% to 2% of the sample.

The data belong to a study of control samples from healthy donors and cancer patients (dated by TCRdb to 2020 to 2022). This TCR was recovered from a man under 40 in good health. The chain is made from TRBV10-3 and TRBJ2-3, with 9 bases matching TRBD2. The sequencing sample was made of blood. The DNA sequence reads TGTGCCTCTTCTAGCGGGGCAAGCACAGATACGCAGTATTTT. Its translation reads: CASSSGASTDTQYF.